This section outlines one T cell receptor (beta chain) sequence together with its context. cDNA came from approximately 0.5 to 1 ug RNA primed by random hexamers. Amplification of TCR beta CDR3 was carried out by immunoSEQ multiplex PCR, which covered 54 Vbeta and 13 Jbeta segments. TCRdb fed the immunoSEQ multiplex PCR reads into MiXCR, producing one record per CDR3 protein. Of about 120,000 distinct CDR3 sequences listed, around 95% are singletons. Per the germline V gene, CDR1 is SGHAT and CDR2 is FQNNGV. Trimming cost V 6 bases and J 0 bases; bases outside gene matches: 17. The CDR3 is 20 residues long. The authors carried out high-throughput sequencing of TCR beta. They applied it to CD8+ and CD4+ T cells obtained from blood. The control participants were healthy donors, and these controls were matched with respect to both age and sex. Negative isolation yielded CD8+ and CD4+ T cells; FACS enriched TEMRA cells.

These data come from a study of CD8 T cells in Susac syndrome. Sequenced: CD4+ T cells from PBMCs. This sequence joins TRBV11-2 and TRBJ2-1; TRBD2 agrees at 10 bases. The receptor's source is a human donor in good health. The CDR3 coding sequence is TGTGCCAGCAGGGCTGGGAGATCTAGCGGGAGTTTTGTCTCCTACAATGAGCAGTTCTTC. Translation: CASRAGRSSGSFVSYNEQFF.